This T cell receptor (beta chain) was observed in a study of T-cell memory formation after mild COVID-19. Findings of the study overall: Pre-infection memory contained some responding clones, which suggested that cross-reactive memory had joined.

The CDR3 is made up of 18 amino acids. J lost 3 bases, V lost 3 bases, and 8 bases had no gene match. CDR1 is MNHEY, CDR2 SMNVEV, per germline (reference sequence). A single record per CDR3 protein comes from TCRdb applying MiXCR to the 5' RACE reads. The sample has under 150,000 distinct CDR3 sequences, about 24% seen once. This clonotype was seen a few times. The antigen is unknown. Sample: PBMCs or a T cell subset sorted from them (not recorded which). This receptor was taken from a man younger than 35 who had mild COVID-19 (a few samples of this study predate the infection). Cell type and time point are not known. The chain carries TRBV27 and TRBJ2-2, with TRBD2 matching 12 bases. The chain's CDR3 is CASSLGASGGADTGELFF. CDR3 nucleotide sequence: TGTGCCAGCAGTTTGGGGGCTAGCGGGGGGGCCGACACCGGGGAGCTGTTTTTT.